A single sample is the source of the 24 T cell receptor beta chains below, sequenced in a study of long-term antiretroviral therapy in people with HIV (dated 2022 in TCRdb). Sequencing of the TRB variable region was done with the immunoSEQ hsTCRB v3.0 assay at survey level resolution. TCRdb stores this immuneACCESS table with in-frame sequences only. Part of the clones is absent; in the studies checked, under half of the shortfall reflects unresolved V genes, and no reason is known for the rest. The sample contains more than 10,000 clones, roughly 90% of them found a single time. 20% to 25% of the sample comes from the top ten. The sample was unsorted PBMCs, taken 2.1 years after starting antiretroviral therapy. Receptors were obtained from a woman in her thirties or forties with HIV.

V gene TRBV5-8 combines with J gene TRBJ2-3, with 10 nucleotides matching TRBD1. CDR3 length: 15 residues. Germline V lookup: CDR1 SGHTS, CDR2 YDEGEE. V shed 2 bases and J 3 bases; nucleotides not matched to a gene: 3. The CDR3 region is CASSFPGQGTDTQYF. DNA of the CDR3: TGTGCCAGCAGCTTTCCGGGACAGGGGACAGATACGCAGTATTTT.

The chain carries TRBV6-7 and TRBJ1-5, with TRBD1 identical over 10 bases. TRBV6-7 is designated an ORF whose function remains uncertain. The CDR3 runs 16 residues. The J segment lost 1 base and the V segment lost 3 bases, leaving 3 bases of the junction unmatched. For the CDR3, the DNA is TGTGCCAGCAGTTATAGGGGACAGGGGAGCAATCAGCCCCAGCATTTT. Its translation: CASSYRGQGSNQPQHF.

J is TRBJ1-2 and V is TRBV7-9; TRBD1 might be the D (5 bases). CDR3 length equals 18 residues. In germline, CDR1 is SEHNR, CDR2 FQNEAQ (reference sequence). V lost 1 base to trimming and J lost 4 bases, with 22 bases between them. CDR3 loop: CASSLGTGHQGFIYGYTF. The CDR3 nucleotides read TGTGCCAGCAGCTTAGGCACAGGACATCAAGGATTTATCTATGGCTACACCTTC.

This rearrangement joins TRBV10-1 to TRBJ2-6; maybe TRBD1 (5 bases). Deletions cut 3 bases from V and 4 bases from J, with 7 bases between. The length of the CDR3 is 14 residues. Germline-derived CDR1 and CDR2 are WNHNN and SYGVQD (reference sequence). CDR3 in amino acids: CASSEGAGANVLTF. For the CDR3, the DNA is TGCGCCAGCAGTGAAGGGGCAGGGGCCAACGTCCTGACTTTC.

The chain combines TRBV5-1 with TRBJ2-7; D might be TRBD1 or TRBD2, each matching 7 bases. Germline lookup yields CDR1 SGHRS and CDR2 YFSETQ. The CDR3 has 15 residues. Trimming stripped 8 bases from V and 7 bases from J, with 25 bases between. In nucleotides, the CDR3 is TGCGCCAGTGGGGCAGGGGGGGATCCCTACGAAGAGCAGTACTTC. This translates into CASGAGGDPYEEQYF.

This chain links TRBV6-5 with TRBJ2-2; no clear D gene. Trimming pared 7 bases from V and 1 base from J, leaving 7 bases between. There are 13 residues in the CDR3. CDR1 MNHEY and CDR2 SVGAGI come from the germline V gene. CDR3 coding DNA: TGTGCCAGCATGAACGGGAACACCGGGGAGCTGTTTTTT. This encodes CASMNGNTGELFF.

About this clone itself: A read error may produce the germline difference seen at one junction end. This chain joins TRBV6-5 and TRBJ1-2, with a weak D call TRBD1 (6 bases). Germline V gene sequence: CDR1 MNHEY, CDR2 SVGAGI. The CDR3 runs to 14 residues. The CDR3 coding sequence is TGTGCCATCAGTGAAGGGGGTTCGGGCTATGGCTACACCTTC. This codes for CAISEGGSGYGYTF.

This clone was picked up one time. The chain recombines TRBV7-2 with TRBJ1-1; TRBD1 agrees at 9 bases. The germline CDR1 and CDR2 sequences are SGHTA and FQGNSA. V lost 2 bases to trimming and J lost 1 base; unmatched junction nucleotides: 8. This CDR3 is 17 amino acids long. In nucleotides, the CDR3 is TGTGCCAGCAGCTTATCACCGGGACAGGGTGGGAACACTGAAGCTTTCTTT. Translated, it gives CASSLSPGQGGNTEAFF. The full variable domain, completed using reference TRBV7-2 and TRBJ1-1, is GAGVSQSPSNKVTEKGKDVELRCDPISGHTALYWYRQSLGQGLEFLIYFQGNSAPDKSGLPSDRFSAERTGGSVSTLTIQRTQQEDSAVYLCASSLSPGQGGNTEAFFGQGTRLTVV.

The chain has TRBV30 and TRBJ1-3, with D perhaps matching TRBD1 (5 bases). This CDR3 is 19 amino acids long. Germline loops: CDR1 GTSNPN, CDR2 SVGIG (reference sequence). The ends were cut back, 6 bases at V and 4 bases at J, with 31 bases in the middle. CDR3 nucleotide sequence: TGTGCCTGCAGGAAGGGCGTTCAGGGTGACCTCTGGGGAGGAAACACCATATATTTT. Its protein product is CACRKGVQGDLWGGNTIYF.

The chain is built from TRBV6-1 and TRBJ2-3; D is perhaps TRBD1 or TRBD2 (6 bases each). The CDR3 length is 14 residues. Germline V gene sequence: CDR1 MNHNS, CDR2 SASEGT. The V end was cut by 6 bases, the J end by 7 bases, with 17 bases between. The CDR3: CASRGGPFGYTQYF. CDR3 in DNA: TGTGCCAGCAGGGGGGGCCCTTTTGGGTATACGCAGTATTTT.

The CDR3, as DNA: TGTGCCAGTAGTATAGAGGGGACAGCGAAATATGGCTACACCTTC. Translating gives CASSIEGTAKYGYTF. The chain has TRBV19 and TRBJ1-2, with 7 bases lining up with TRBD1. In germline, CDR1 is LNHDA, CDR2 SQIVND (reference sequence). Unmatched junction bases numbered 6, after V lost 0 bases and J lost 5 bases. The CDR3 runs 15 residues.

The CDR3 reads CASRQTGAVSAQHF. For the CDR3, the DNA is TGTGCCAGCAGGCAGACAGGGGCGGTATCGGCCCAGCATTTT. V gene TRBV27 combines with J gene TRBJ1-5, with 8 nucleotides matching TRBD1. CDR3 length: 14 residues. Losses at the gene ends were 6 bases for V and 11 bases for J; bases not matched to a gene: 12. From germline, CDR1 is MNHEY and CDR2 SMNVEV (reference sequence).

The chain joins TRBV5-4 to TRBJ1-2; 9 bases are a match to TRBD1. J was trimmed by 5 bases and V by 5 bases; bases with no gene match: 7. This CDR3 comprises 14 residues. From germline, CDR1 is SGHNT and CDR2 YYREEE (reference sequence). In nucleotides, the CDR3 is TGTGCCAGCAGGTCGACAGGGGGAGGTTATGGCTACACCTTC. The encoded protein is CASRSTGGGYGYTF.

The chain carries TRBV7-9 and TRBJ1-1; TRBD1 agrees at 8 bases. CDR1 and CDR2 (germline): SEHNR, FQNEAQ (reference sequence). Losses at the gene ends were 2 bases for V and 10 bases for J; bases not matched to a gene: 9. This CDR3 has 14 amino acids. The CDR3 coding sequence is TGTGCCAGCAGCTTACAGGGGGCGTCAGCTGGAGCTTTCTTT. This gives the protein CASSLQGASAGAFF.

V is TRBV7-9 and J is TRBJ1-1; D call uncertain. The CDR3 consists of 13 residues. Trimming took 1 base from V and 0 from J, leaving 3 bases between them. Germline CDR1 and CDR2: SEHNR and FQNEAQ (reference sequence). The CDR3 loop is CASSLEMNTEAFF. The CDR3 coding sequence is TGTGCCAGCAGCTTAGAAATGAACACTGAAGCTTTCTTT.

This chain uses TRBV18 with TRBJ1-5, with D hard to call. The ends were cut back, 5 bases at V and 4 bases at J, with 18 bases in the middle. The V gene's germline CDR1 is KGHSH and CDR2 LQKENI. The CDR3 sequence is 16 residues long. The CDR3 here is CASSSYPPSTNQPQHF. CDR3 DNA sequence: TGTGCCAGCTCATCATACCCCCCCAGCACGAATCAGCCCCAGCATTTT.

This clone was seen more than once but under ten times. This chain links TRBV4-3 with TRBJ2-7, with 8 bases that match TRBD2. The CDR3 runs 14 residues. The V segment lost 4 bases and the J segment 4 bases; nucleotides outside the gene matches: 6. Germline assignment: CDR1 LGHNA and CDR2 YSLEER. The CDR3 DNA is TGCGCCAGCAGCCTGTCCGGGGGGGCTTACGAGCAGTACTTC. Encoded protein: CASSLSGGAYEQYF.

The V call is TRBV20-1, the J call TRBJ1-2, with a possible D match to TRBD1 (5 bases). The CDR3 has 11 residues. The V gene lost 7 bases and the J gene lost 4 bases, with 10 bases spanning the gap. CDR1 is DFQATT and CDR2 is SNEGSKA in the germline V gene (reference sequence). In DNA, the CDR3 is TGCAGTGGGGACCGTGCCTATGGCTACACCTTC. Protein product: CSGDRAYGYTF.

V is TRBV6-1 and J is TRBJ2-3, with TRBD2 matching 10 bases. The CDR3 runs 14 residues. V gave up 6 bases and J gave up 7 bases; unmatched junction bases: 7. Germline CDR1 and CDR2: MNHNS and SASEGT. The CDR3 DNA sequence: TGTGCCAGCAGCGCCAGCGGGGGGGCTCATACGCAGTATTTT. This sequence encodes CASSASGGAHTQYF.

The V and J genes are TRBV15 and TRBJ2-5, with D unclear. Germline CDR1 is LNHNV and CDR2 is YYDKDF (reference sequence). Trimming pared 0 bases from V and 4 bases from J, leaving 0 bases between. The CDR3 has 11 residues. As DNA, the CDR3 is TGTGCCACCAGCAGAGAAGAGACCCAGTACTTC. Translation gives CATSREETQYF.

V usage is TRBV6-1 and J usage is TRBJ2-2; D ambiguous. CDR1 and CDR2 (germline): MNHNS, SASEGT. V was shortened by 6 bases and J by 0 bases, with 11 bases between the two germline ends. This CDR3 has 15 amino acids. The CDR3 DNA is TGTGCCAGCAGCCTCCTTGACGCGAACACCGGGGAGCTGTTTTTT. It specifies CASSLLDANTGELFF.

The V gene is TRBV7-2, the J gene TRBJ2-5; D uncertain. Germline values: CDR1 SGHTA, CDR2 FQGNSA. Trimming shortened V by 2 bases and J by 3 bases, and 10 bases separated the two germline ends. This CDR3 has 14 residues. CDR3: CASSLTTQKETQYF. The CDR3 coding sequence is TGTGCCAGCAGCTTAACCACCCAGAAAGAGACCCAGTACTTC.

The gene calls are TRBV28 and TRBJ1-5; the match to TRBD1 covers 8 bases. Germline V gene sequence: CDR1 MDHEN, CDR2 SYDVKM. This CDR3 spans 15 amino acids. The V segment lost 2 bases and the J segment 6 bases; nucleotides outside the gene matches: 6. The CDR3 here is CASSLLLQGVQPQHF. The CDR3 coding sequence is TGTGCCAGCAGTTTACTTCTACAGGGGGTTCAGCCCCAGCATTTT.

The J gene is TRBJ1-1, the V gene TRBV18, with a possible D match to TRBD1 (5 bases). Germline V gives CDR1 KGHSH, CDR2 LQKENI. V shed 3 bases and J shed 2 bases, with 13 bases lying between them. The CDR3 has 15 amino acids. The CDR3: CASSPRRGPNTEAFF. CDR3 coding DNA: TGTGCCAGCTCACCGAGGAGGGGCCCTAACACTGAAGCTTTCTTT.